These T cell receptor beta chains were read from a single sample in a study of early T cells in non-severe SARS-CoV-2 infection. TCRdb passed the 5' RACE reads through MiXCR, listing each CDR3 protein once. The sample holds tens of thousands of distinct CDR3 sequences, over 5% seen once. The sample was whole blood. The receptors come from an adult who was a healthcare worker with PCR-confirmed SARS-CoV-2 infection or an uninfected control (not recorded which). CDR3s include the opening cysteine and the closing phenylalanine or tryptophan. Each record gives: clone size, J gene, D gene, V gene, CDR3 DNA, CDR3 protein. A D gene is named only where the DNA matches it firmly. Size is omitted from some rows. Given values are once, few, many or a class for expanded clones.

many | TRBJ2-7 | - | TRBV11-2 | TGTGCCAGCAGCTTACCCCGATCCGGGGAGCAGTACTTC | CASSLPRSGEQYF
many | TRBJ2-7 | - | TRBV3-1 | TGTGCCAGCAGCCCCTTCAGAATGGTGGGACCTTCCTACGAGCAGTACTTC | CASSPFRMVGPSYEQYF
many | TRBJ2-2 | - | TRBV11-1 | TGTGCCAGCAGCTCCCGGGCCCGGGACTCCTTTAGTACCGGGGAGCTGTTTTTT | CASSSRARDSFSTGELFF
many | TRBJ2-3 | - | TRBV28 | TGTGCCAGCAGCCGTAGCGGAAACATCGGAGATACGCAGTATTTT | CASSRSGNIGDTQYF
many | TRBJ1-4 | TRBD1 | TRBV9 | TGTGCCAGCAGCGCAAGACAGGGGGCCCTTAATGAAAAACTGTTTTTT | CASSARQGALNEKLFF
few | TRBJ2-5 | - | TRBV4-1 | TGCGCCAGCAGCCAAGACAGGGAATCAGAGACCCAGTACTTC | CASSQDRESETQYF
few | TRBJ1-5 | - | TRBV12-3/TRBV12-4 | TGTGCCAGCAGCTTACAGGGAACTAGGAGCAATCAGCCCCAGCATTTT | CASSLQGTRSNQPQHF
many | TRBJ1-1 | - | TRBV5-1 | TGCGCCAGCAGCTTGAGTCGGAACACTGAAGCTTTCTTT | CASSLSRNTEAFF
few | TRBJ2-1 | - | TRBV7-9 | TGTGCCAGCAGCTTAGGGAGCTCCTACAATGAGCAGTTCTTC | CASSLGSSYNEQFF
many | TRBJ1-1 | - | TRBV2 | TGTGCCACAGGGGAGTTCACTGAAGCTTTCTTT | CATGEFTEAFF
few | TRBJ2-2 | - | TRBV5-1 | TGCGCCAGCGGAGGGGCAGGAGTCACCGGGGAGCTGTTTTTT | CASGGAGVTGELFF
many | TRBJ2-7 | - | TRBV28 | TGTGCCAGCAGTGGAGGGCGAGAGTACGAGCAGTACTTC | CASSGGREYEQYF
few | TRBJ2-4 | TRBD2 | TRBV13 | TGTGCCAGCAGCTTTACTAGCGGCAAAAACATTCAGTACTTC | CASSFTSGKNIQYF
many | TRBJ2-4 | TRBD1 | TRBV5-1 | TGCGCCAGCAGCTTGGCAAGCGGTTCGGGGACAGCTAAAAACATTCAGTACTTC | CASSLASGSGTAKNIQYF
- | TRBJ1-5 | - | TRBV20-1 | TGCAGTGCTCCCCTCGGCGGGAGCAATCAGCCCCAGCATTTT | CSAPLGGSNQPQHF
few | TRBJ1-4 | - | TRBV18 | TGTGCCAGCTCACCCATGGGGGACACGACTAATGAAAAACTGTTTTTT | CASSPMGDTTNEKLFF
few | TRBJ1-4 | - | TRBV6-1 | TGTGCCAGCAGTGAAGCCTACCAGGGTCTTAGTAAACTGTTTTTT | CASSEAYQGLSKLFF
many | TRBJ2-7 | TRBD1 | TRBV28 | TGTGCCGTGGGACAGGACTACGAGCAGTACTTC | CAVGQDYEQYF
- | TRBJ2-1 | - | TRBV3-1 | TGTGCCAGCAGCCACCGGGACGGATCGATCTACAATGAGCAGTTCTTC | CASSHRDGSIYNEQFF
- | TRBJ1-6 | - | TRBV9 | TGTGCCAGCAGCGTACAGGGTTCGGCCCTCCACTTT | CASSVQGSALHF
- | TRBJ2-7 | - | TRBV20-1 | TGCAGTGCTAGTGGGCGATACGAGCAGTACTTC | CSASGRYEQYF
- | TRBJ2-7 | - | TRBV28 | TGTGCCAGCAGCACGGCCTCCTACGAGCAGTACTTC | CASSTASYEQYF
many | TRBJ2-3 | - | TRBV18 | TGTGCCAGCTCACCTGCTAGAGTCGATACGCAGTATTTT | CASSPARVDTQYF
few | TRBJ2-7 | TRBD1 | TRBV6-2/TRBV6-3 | TGTGCCAGCAGACCCACCGACAGGGGACAGGCCGAGCAGTACTTC | CASRPTDRGQAEQYF
- | TRBJ2-7 | TRBD2 | TRBV6-1 | TGTGCCAGCAGTGTTACGGCTAGCGGGATCGACGAGCAGTACTTC | CASSVTASGIDEQYF
many | TRBJ2-3 | TRBD2 | TRBV20-1 | TGCAGTGCTACACGGCTAGCGGGCATCACAGATACGCAGTATTTT | CSATRLAGITDTQYF
many | TRBJ2-7 | - | TRBV11-2 | TGTGCCAGCAGCTTAGTCCGTGGGCCTAGCGAAAACTACGAGCAGTACTTC | CASSLVRGPSENYEQYF
few | TRBJ2-7 | TRBD2 | TRBV11-2 | TGTGCCAGCAGCTTAAGGGCCGGGACTAGCGACCACGAGCAGTACTTC | CASSLRAGTSDHEQYF
many | TRBJ2-7 | TRBD2 | TRBV4-3 | TGCGCCAGCAGCCAAGGGGCTAGCGGCTCCTACGAGCAGTACTTC | CASSQGASGSYEQYF
few | TRBJ2-7 | - | TRBV7-6 | TGTGCCAGCAGCTGGACTGAGAGCTCCTACGAGCAGTACTTC | CASSWTESSYEQYF
- | TRBJ2-2 | - | TRBV5-1 | TGCGCCAGCAGCAAGGACTCCCAGAGCGCCGGGGAGCTGTTTTTT | CASSKDSQSAGELFF
- | TRBJ2-5 | - | TRBV10-3 | TGTGCCATCAGTGGGCAGGGGATCTTCCAAGAGACCCAGTACTTC | CAISGQGIFQETQYF
many | TRBJ2-3 | - | TRBV6-5 | TGTGCCAGCAGTTACCGCAGGGTGTCCACAGATACGCAGTATTTT | CASSYRRVSTDTQYF
many | TRBJ1-1 | TRBD1 | TRBV15 | TGTGCCACCAGCAGCCGTTTCGGGACAGGTATCACTGAAGCTTTCTTT | CATSSRFGTGITEAFF
few | TRBJ2-1 | - | TRBV13 | TGTGCCAGCAGCCGGGACAATTCCAATGAGCAGTTCTTC | CASSRDNSNEQFF
many | TRBJ2-3 | - | TRBV7-9 | TGTGCCAGCAGCTTAAGGGGGAATACGCAGTATTTT | CASSLRGNTQYF
many | TRBJ2-7 | - | TRBV27 | TGTGCCAGTAAGGAGGCGGCGCCTGGACGGGAGCAGTACTTC | CASKEAAPGREQYF
many | TRBJ2-7 | TRBD2 | TRBV12-3/TRBV12-4 | TGTGCCAGCAGTCCCCATGCGGCTAGCGGGAGGGGAGAGCAGTACTTC | CASSPHAASGRGEQYF
many | TRBJ2-1 | TRBD2 | TRBV19 | TGTGCCAGTAGGGTAGCGGGGGGGGTCAACAATGAGCAGTTCTTC | CASRVAGGVNNEQFF
few | TRBJ2-1 | TRBD1 | TRBV12-3/TRBV12-4 | TGTGCCAGCAGATGGACAGGGAATGAGCAGTTCTTC | CASRWTGNEQFF
- | TRBJ1-4 | - | TRBV7-9 | TGTGCCAGCAGCTACTATCGACCTAATGAAAAACTGTTTTTT | CASSYYRPNEKLFF
many | TRBJ2-3 | - | TRBV5-1 | TGCGCCAGCAGGGGCGGGTCCTACACAGATACGCAGTATTTT | CASRGGSYTDTQYF
many | TRBJ1-2 | - | TRBV29-1 | TGCAGCGTTAGCAGGGTGGTGGATGGCTACACCTTC | CSVSRVVDGYTF